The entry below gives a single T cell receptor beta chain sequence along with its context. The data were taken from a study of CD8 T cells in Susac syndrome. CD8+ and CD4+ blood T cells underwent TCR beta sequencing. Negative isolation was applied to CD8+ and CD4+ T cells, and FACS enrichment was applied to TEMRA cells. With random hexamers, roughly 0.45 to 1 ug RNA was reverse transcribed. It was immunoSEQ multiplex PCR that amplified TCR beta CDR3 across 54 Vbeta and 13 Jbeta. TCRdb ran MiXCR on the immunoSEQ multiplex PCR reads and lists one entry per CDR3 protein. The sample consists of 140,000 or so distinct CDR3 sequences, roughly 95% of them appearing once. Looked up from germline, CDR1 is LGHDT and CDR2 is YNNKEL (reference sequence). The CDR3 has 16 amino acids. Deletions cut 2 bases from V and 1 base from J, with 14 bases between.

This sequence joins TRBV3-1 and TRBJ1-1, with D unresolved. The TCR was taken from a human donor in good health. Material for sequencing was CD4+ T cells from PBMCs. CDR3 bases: TGTGCCAGCAGCCAATATGTTTCGAGGAGGAACACTGAAGCTTTCTTT. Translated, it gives CASSQYVSRRNTEAFF.